The rows below give T cell receptor beta chains drawn from one sample of a study of liver allograft versus peripheral blood T cells. TCRdb independently ran MiXCR on the reads; one entry per CDR3 protein. The data contain several thousand distinct CDR3 sequences, 16% of them seen just once; the ten biggest clones take up roughly 7.9%. All receptors come from a human patient who had a liver transplant. Part of the T cell pool may stem from the graft donor. The CDR3 runs from the conserved cysteine through the conserved F or W. Each record gives: clone size, D gene, V gene, J gene, CDR3 DNA, CDR3 protein. The D gene is left open where the match is weak. Expanded clones are given a class, and other clones once, few, many or no size at all.

many	TRBD1	TRBV20-1	TRBJ1-2	TGCAGTGCAGGCCGGGACAGCCCCATAGAGGGTGGCTACACCTTC	CSAGRDSPIEGGYTF
few	TRBD1	TRBV2	TRBJ1-5	TGTGCCAGCAGCCCCACAGGGGGCATCCAGCCCCAGCATTTT	CASSPTGGIQPQHF
-	TRBD1	TRBV7-9	TRBJ2-1	TGTGCCAGCAGCTATGAGGGACAGAAGCAGTTCTTC	CASSYEGQKQFF
medium-sized	-	TRBV6-1	TRBJ1-1	TGTGCCAGCATAGGGGGTAGAGGCACTGAAGCTTTCTTT	CASIGGRGTEAFF
large	TRBD1	TRBV7-2	TRBJ2-2	TGTGCCAGCAGCTTACGCAGGGGGCGGAACACCGGGGAGCTGTTTTTT	CASSLRRGRNTGELFF
-	-	TRBV2	TRBJ1-2	TGTGCCAGCAGCGCAAGCTACGGAAACTATGGCTACACCTTC	CASSASYGNYGYTF
medium-sized	TRBD2	TRBV29-1	TRBJ2-1	TGCAGCGTGGGGGGACTAGCGGGGGGACGAAATTCCAATGAGCAGTTCTTC	CSVGGLAGGRNSNEQFF
medium-sized	-	TRBV19	TRBJ1-1	TGTGCCACCCAGGGCCCTGACACTGAAGCTTTCTTT	CATQGPDTEAFF
-	-	TRBV12-3/TRBV12-4	TRBJ2-2	TGTGCCAGCAGTTTGTGGGGGAGGAACACCGGGGAGCTGTTTTTT	CASSLWGRNTGELFF
few	-	TRBV20-1	TRBJ1-1	TGCAGTGCTAGATGGGGGGGCACTGAAGCTTTCTTT	CSARWGGTEAFF
medium-sized	-	TRBV18	TRBJ2-3	TGTGCCAGCTCACCACCTAGGGGGGCGGTAAATACGCAGTATTTT	CASSPPRGAVNTQYF
medium-sized	TRBD1	TRBV18	TRBJ2-3	TGTGCCAGCTCATCAACCGGGACAGGCTACACAGATACGCAGTATTTT	CASSSTGTGYTDTQYF
medium-sized	-	TRBV6-6	TRBJ2-2	TGTGCCAGCATGGGGGGCCTCGGGGAGCTGTTTTTT	CASMGGLGELFF
-	-	TRBV5-4	TRBJ1-3	TGTGCCAGCAGCTTAGGGAGCAGGGTCGGAAACACCATATATTTT	CASSLGSRVGNTIYF
medium-sized	-	TRBV6-2/TRBV6-3	TRBJ1-1	TGTGCCAGCACCATGGGGACTAGGCTGAACACTGAAGCTTTCTTT	CASTMGTRLNTEAFF
many	-	TRBV6-6	TRBJ1-2	TGTGCCAGCAGTTACTCCCGGACAGCTGTTCCTATCGGCTACACCTTC	CASSYSRTAVPIGYTF
medium-sized	-	TRBV27	TRBJ1-1	TGTGCCAGCAGTTTATTGGCCTCGAACACTGAAGCTTTCTTT	CASSLLASNTEAFF
medium-sized	TRBD1	TRBV11-2	TRBJ1-6	TGTGCCAGCAGCTTAGCCGGGACAGGGGATTCACCCCTCCACTTT	CASSLAGTGDSPLHF
many	-	TRBV6-5	TRBJ1-2	TGTGCCAGCAGTTACCGGGCCGGGAACTATGGCTACACCTTC	CASSYRAGNYGYTF
once	-	TRBV20-1	TRBJ2-2	TGCAGTGCTAGGGATTACGGGGTGACCGGGGAGCTGTTTTTT	CSARDYGVTGELFF
few	TRBD2	TRBV7-2	TRBJ2-3	TGTGCCAGCAGCCTCCGGACTAGCGGGGGTTCAGATACGCAGTATTTT	CASSLRTSGGSDTQYF
medium-sized	-	TRBV10-3	TRBJ1-1	TGTGCCATCAGTGCTGGGGGGCAAGTGACTGAAGCTTTCTTT	CAISAGGQVTEAFF
medium-sized	TRBD1	TRBV7-9	TRBJ1-1	TGTGCCAGCAGCTCCAGGGGGCTTGTGAACACTGAAGCTTTCTTT	CASSSRGLVNTEAFF
-	TRBD1	TRBV10-3	TRBJ2-7	TGTGCCATCAGGGAGGGGACAGGGAGGGGGATCTCCTACGAGCAGTACTTC	CAIREGTGRGISYEQYF
-	-	TRBV6-2/TRBV6-3	TRBJ2-5	TGTGCCAGCAGTTACTCGAAAGAGACCCAGTACTTC	CASSYSKETQYF
-	TRBD1	TRBV25-1	TRBJ1-4	TGTGCCAGCAGTGATGGCAGGGGGTTTGAAAAACTGTTTTTT	CASSDGRGFEKLFF
-	-	TRBV6-2/TRBV6-3	TRBJ1-1	TGTGCCAGCAGTCAAGACATCCGATGGGCTTTCTTT	CASSQDIRWAFF
medium-sized	TRBD2	TRBV6-6	TRBJ2-2	TGTGCCAGCAGAACTAGCGGGGGGCTCTACACCGGGGAGCTGTTTTTT	CASRTSGGLYTGELFF
medium-sized	-	TRBV5-1	TRBJ1-4	TGCGCCAGCAGCTTGGTCGGCCGGGCGGGTGAAAAACTGTTTTTT	CASSLVGRAGEKLFF
medium-sized	-	TRBV12-3/TRBV12-4	TRBJ1-4	TGTGCCAGCAGTTTTTTGTCAGGGACTAATGAAAAACTGTTTTTT	CASSFLSGTNEKLFF
-	-	TRBV11-1	TRBJ1-1	TGTGCCAGCAGCTTACTTGGAGGCGACACTGAAGCTTTCTTT	CASSLLGGDTEAFF
medium-sized	-	TRBV5-6	TRBJ1-2	TGTGCCAGCAGCGGGGGTGGGGAGTATGGCTACACCTTC	CASSGGGEYGYTF
-	-	TRBV6-5	TRBJ2-3	TGTACCAGCAGTTACCCAACCGGGACACGGAGGGATACGCAGTATTTT	CTSSYPTGTRRDTQYF
few	-	TRBV3-2	TRBJ2-2	TGTGCCAGCAGCCAAGACGACAGAGCCCACACCGGGGAGCTGTTTTTT	CASSQDDRAHTGELFF
-	TRBD1	TRBV6-6	TRBJ1-6	TGTGCAGCAGTGGGACAGGGGCCGTATAATTCACCCCTCCACTTT	CAAVGQGPYNSPLHF